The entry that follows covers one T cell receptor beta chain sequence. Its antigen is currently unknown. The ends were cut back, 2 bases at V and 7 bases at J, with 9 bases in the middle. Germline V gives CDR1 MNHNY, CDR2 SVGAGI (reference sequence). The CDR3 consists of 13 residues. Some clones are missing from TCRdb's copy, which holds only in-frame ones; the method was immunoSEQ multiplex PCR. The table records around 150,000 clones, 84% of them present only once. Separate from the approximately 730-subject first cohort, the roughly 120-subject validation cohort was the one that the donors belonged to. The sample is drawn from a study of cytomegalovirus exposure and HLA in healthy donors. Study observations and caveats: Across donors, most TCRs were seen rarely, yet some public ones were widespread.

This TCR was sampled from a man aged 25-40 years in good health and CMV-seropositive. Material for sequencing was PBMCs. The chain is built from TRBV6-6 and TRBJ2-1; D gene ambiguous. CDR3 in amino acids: CASSYGLLNEQFF. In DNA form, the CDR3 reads TGTGCCAGCAGTTACGGGCTCTTGAATGAGCAGTTCTTC.